The rows below give T cell receptor beta chains drawn from one sample of a study of PD-1 blockade in classical Hodgkin lymphoma. TCRdb's copy holds only in-frame clones and misses some; the assay was immunoSEQ multiplex PCR. The sample contains 6,400 or so clones, roughly 80% of which appear only once. The sample was CD4+ T cells from blood, taken at baseline. These receptors originate from a human donor with classical Hodgkin lymphoma. CDR3s include the opening cysteine and the closing phenylalanine or tryptophan. The D gene is left open where the match is weak. The size entry is marked missing in some rows and otherwise reads once, few, many or a size class.

DNA: TGTGCCAGCAGCTTAGGGTCCGGGACTAGAACCACCGGGGAGCTGTTTTTT; CDR3: CASSLGSGTRTTGELFF; V: TRBV11-2; D: TRBD2; J: TRBJ2-2; size: -; length: 17
DNA: TGTGCCAGCTCAAGAGCAACTAATGAAAAACTGTTTTTT; CDR3: CASSRATNEKLFF; V: TRBV18; D: -; J: TRBJ1-4; size: -; length: 13
DNA: TGTGCCAGCAGTCCCACTCCGGAGGGAAACACCATATATTTT; CDR3: CASSPTPEGNTIYF; V: TRBV7-2; D: -; J: TRBJ1-3; size: -; length: 14
DNA: TGTGCCAGCTCACCAGGTTTTGCGGTATTCTCTGGAAACACCATATATTTT; CDR3: CASSPGFAVFSGNTIYF; V: TRBV18; D: -; J: TRBJ1-3; size: -; length: 17
DNA: TGTGCCAGTAGTTTCGCAGATCAAGCTAACTATGGCTACACCTTC; CDR3: CASSFADQANYGYTF; V: TRBV19; D: -; J: TRBJ1-2; size: -; length: 15
DNA: TGTGCCATCAGTGATCTCGGGACCGGGGAGCTGTTTTTT; CDR3: CAISDLGTGELFF; V: TRBV10-3; D: -; J: TRBJ2-2; size: -; length: 13
DNA: TGTGCCAGCAGCGCGGGGTTCTATGGCTACACCTTC; CDR3: CASSAGFYGYTF; V: TRBV6-5; D: -; J: TRBJ1-2; size: -; length: 12
DNA: TGTGCCATCAGTGAGGATGGAACAGCTGGGAACACTGAAGCTTTCTTT; CDR3: CAISEDGTAGNTEAFF; V: TRBV10-3; D: -; J: TRBJ1-1; size: -; length: 16
DNA: TGTGCCAGCAGGGACAGCGTCGGTGTCGAAGCTTTCTTT; CDR3: CASRDSVGVEAFF; V: TRBV5-4; D: -; J: TRBJ1-1; size: -; length: 13
DNA: TGTGCCAGCAGTGACGATCCGAACCAGAACACCGGGGAGCTGTTTTTT; CDR3: CASSDDPNQNTGELFF; V: TRBV25-1; D: -; J: TRBJ2-2; size: -; length: 16
DNA: TGTGCCAGCAGGAAGTCGGGACCGGCCGCCGGGGAGCTGTTTTTT; CDR3: CASRKSGPAAGELFF; V: TRBV5-5; D: -; J: TRBJ2-2; size: -; length: 15
DNA: TGCGCCAGCAGCTTGTACTCGAACACCGGGGAGCTGTTTTTT; CDR3: CASSLYSNTGELFF; V: TRBV5-1; D: -; J: TRBJ2-2; size: -; length: 14
DNA: TGTGCCAGCAGCTCCCGAAAGACTAGCGGGGGGACTAATGAGCAGTTCTTC; CDR3: CASSSRKTSGGTNEQFF; V: TRBV5-4; D: TRBD2; J: TRBJ2-1; size: -; length: 17
DNA: TGTGCCACAGAGACAGGGGGGAATTCACCCCTCCACTTT; CDR3: CATETGGNSPLHF; V: TRBV10-3; D: TRBD1; J: TRBJ1-6; size: -; length: 13
DNA: TGTGCCAGCAGCTCGAAGGGGCTAGTCCAGTACTTC; CDR3: CASSSKGLVQYF; V: TRBV7-9; D: -; J: TRBJ2-5; size: -; length: 12
DNA: TGTGCCAGCCGCCGGGACTACCTATACGAGCAGTACTTC; CDR3: CASRRDYLYEQYF; V: TRBV2; D: TRBD2; J: TRBJ2-7; size: -; length: 13
DNA: TGTGCCAGCAGCTTTCCCACTAGCGGGAGTACAGATACGCAGTATTTT; CDR3: CASSFPTSGSTDTQYF; V: TRBV5-5; D: TRBD2; J: TRBJ2-3; size: -; length: 16
DNA: TGTGCCAGTAGTATGAACAGGGAGTACAATCAGCCCCAGCATTTT; CDR3: CASSMNREYNQPQHF; V: TRBV19; D: -; J: TRBJ1-5; size: -; length: 15
DNA: TGTGCCAGCAGTGACTCATGTCGGGAGTCCTACGAGCAGTACTTC; CDR3: CASSDSCRESYEQYF; V: TRBV6-4; D: -; J: TRBJ2-7; size: -; length: 15
DNA: TGTGCCAGTAGTAGGGGGACAGGGCGGACGGAAGCTTTCTTT; CDR3: CASSRGTGRTEAFF; V: TRBV19; D: TRBD1; J: TRBJ1-1; size: few; length: 14
DNA: TGTGCCTGGAGTGGGGGGGTTGAGCAGCCCCAGCATTTT; CDR3: CAWSGGVEQPQHF; V: TRBV30; D: -; J: TRBJ1-5; size: few; length: 13
DNA: TGTGCCAGCAGCAAACCCCGGTGTCCGCGAAATTCACCCCTCCACTTT; CDR3: CASSKPRCPRNSPLHF; V: TRBV21-1; D: -; J: TRBJ1-6; size: -; length: 16
DNA: TGTGCCAGCCTTAACCTGGGCTACACCTTC; CDR3: CASLNLGYTF; V: TRBV6-1; D: -; J: TRBJ1-2; size: few; length: 10
DNA: TGTGCCAGCAGCGGGGACTACGGTTCACCCCTCCACTTT; CDR3: CASSGDYGSPLHF; V: TRBV6-5; D: -; J: TRBJ1-6; size: -; length: 13
DNA: TGTGCCAGCAGCAAGGGACCCGGGGAGCTGTTTTTT; CDR3: CASSKGPGELFF; V: TRBV7-9; D: -; J: TRBJ2-2; size: -; length: 12
DNA: TGTGCCAGCAGCTGGGGACTGGGCGAGCAGTACTTC; CDR3: CASSWGLGEQYF; V: TRBV5-8; D: -; J: TRBJ2-7; size: -; length: 12
DNA: TGCGCCAGCAGCTTGGACAAGCCGGGTTCGCAGTATTTT; CDR3: CASSLDKPGSQYF; V: TRBV5-1; D: -; J: TRBJ2-3; size: -; length: 13
DNA: TGTGCCAGCAGTTCCCTGCAGGGTACGGACATTCAGTACTTC; CDR3: CASSSLQGTDIQYF; V: TRBV6-5; D: -; J: TRBJ2-4; size: -; length: 14
DNA: TGTGCCTGGAGTACTCACTTTCAATCGCGAGGCTACACCTTC; CDR3: CAWSTHFQSRGYTF; V: TRBV30; D: -; J: TRBJ1-2; size: once; length: 14
DNA: TGTGCCAGCAGCTTGGCTCTAGGGACTAGCGGTGATACGCAGTATTTT; CDR3: CASSLALGTSGDTQYF; V: TRBV7-6; D: TRBD2; J: TRBJ2-3; size: -; length: 16
DNA: TGTGCCAGTAGTGTACAAGGAGGGCAACTAGCCAAAAACATTCAGTACTTC; CDR3: CASSVQGGQLAKNIQYF; V: TRBV19; D: -; J: TRBJ2-4; size: -; length: 17
DNA: TGTGCCAGCAGCTTAAGTCTAGCGGGAGACGAGCAGTACTTC; CDR3: CASSLSLAGDEQYF; V: TRBV7-2; D: TRBD2; J: TRBJ2-7; size: once; length: 14
DNA: TGTGCCAGCAGAGGGACTAGTCGAACGGTCACAGATACGCAGTATTTT; CDR3: CASRGTSRTVTDTQYF; V: TRBV6-4; D: TRBD2; J: TRBJ2-3; size: once; length: 16
DNA: TGTGCCAGTAGTATAGATCTCAGCGGGACCTACACAGATACGCAGTATTTT; CDR3: CASSIDLSGTYTDTQYF; V: TRBV19; D: TRBD2; J: TRBJ2-3; size: once; length: 17
DNA: TGTGCCAGCATAAACAACCTGAACACTGAAGCTTTCTTT; CDR3: CASINNLNTEAFF; V: TRBV6-5; D: -; J: TRBJ1-1; size: -; length: 13
DNA: TGTGCCAGCAGCGGGGAGATTACCTACAATGAGCAGTTCTTC; CDR3: CASSGEITYNEQFF; V: TRBV27; D: -; J: TRBJ2-1; size: once; length: 14
DNA: TGTGCCAGCAGTTACTCCGACCGGAACACTGAAGCTTTCTTT; CDR3: CASSYSDRNTEAFF; V: TRBV6-5; D: -; J: TRBJ1-1; size: -; length: 14
DNA: TGCGCCAGCAGCTGGCCCCGGGAGGGTGGCGACGAGCAGTACTTC; CDR3: CASSWPREGGDEQYF; V: TRBV4-1; D: TRBD2; J: TRBJ2-7; size: large; length: 15
DNA: TGTGCCAGCAGCTTAGTTGCCCAGGGGACCACTGAAGCTTTCTTT; CDR3: CASSLVAQGTTEAFF; V: TRBV11-2; D: -; J: TRBJ1-1; size: once; length: 15
DNA: TGTGCCAGCAGCTCCCCTTGGGGGGGAGTGAATTCACCCCTCCACTTT; CDR3: CASSSPWGGVNSPLHF; V: TRBV7-8; D: -; J: TRBJ1-6; size: few; length: 16
DNA: TGTGCCAGCAGCTTGTGGGCTCACCGAAACACCGGGGAGCTGTTTTTT; CDR3: CASSLWAHRNTGELFF; V: TRBV5-6; D: -; J: TRBJ2-2; size: -; length: 16
DNA: TGTGCCAGCTCGCCAGGGGTTGGGGAAAAACTGTTTTTT; CDR3: CASSPGVGEKLFF; V: TRBV18; D: -; J: TRBJ1-4; size: -; length: 13
DNA: TGTGCCAGCAAGTCTGGGCCGGGAGCGCACTACGAGCAGTACTTC; CDR3: CASKSGPGAHYEQYF; V: TRBV6-6; D: -; J: TRBJ2-7; size: once; length: 15
DNA: TGTGCCAGCAGCACCCGGGACGTTGGCGCGAACACCGGGGAGCTGTTTTTT; CDR3: CASSTRDVGANTGELFF; V: TRBV7-9; D: -; J: TRBJ2-2; size: once; length: 17
DNA: TGTGCCAGCAGTTTGCACGGAGGAAATGGCTACACCTTC; CDR3: CASSLHGGNGYTF; V: TRBV27; D: -; J: TRBJ1-2; size: -; length: 13
DNA: TGTGCCAGCAGCTTATCGACAGGGGGGAATGAAAAACTGTTTTTT; CDR3: CASSLSTGGNEKLFF; V: TRBV7-2; D: TRBD1; J: TRBJ1-4; size: -; length: 15
DNA: TGTGCCAGCAGCTTAGACTTTTCAGCCTACGAGCAGTACTTC; CDR3: CASSLDFSAYEQYF; V: TRBV7-2; D: -; J: TRBJ2-7; size: few; length: 14
DNA: TGTGCCAGCAGCTTAGAAAGCGGCGGGCAGTACACCGGGGAGCTGTTTTTT; CDR3: CASSLESGGQYTGELFF; V: TRBV11-3; D: -; J: TRBJ2-2; size: -; length: 17
DNA: TGTGCCAGCAGTTACCGCGCCGGGGGTAGTAATTCACCCCTCCACTTT; CDR3: CASSYRAGGSNSPLHF; V: TRBV6-5; D: -; J: TRBJ1-6; size: -; length: 16
DNA: TGTGCCAGCAGCCCTCCGGGACTAGACGAGCAGTACTTC; CDR3: CASSPPGLDEQYF; V: TRBV7-2; D: TRBD2; J: TRBJ2-7; size: -; length: 13
DNA: TGTGCTAGTGGTGCCAATGGGGACACTGAAGCTTTCTTT; CDR3: CASGANGDTEAFF; V: TRBV12-5; D: -; J: TRBJ1-1; size: -; length: 13
DNA: TGTGCCAGCAGCTCAGATAAACTGGGACAGGGGATTTATGAGCAGTTCTTC; CDR3: CASSSDKLGQGIYEQFF; V: TRBV7-9; D: TRBD1; J: TRBJ2-1; size: -; length: 17
DNA: TGTGCCAGCGAAGGGAACACTGAAGCTTTCTTT; CDR3: CASEGNTEAFF; V: TRBV6-1; D: -; J: TRBJ1-1; size: -; length: 11
DNA: TGTGCCTGGAGCCGGACAGGGGGCTATTCACCCCTCCACTTT; CDR3: CAWSRTGGYSPLHF; V: TRBV30; D: TRBD1; J: TRBJ1-6; size: once; length: 14
DNA: TGCGCCAGCAGCTTGGCCGGGACAGTCAACACCAGGGAGCTGTTTTTT; CDR3: CASSLAGTVNTRELFF; V: TRBV5-1; D: TRBD1; J: TRBJ2-2; size: -; length: 16
DNA: TGTGCCAGCGGCGGGGGAGGGGACAGGGGCTACGAGCAGTACTTC; CDR3: CASGGGGDRGYEQYF; V: TRBV2; D: TRBD1; J: TRBJ2-7; size: once; length: 15
DNA: TGTGCCAGCAGATTCCTAGCGGGGGGGCGCAATGAGCAGTTCTTC; CDR3: CASRFLAGGRNEQFF; V: TRBV2; D: TRBD2; J: TRBJ2-1; size: -; length: 15
DNA: TGTGCCAGCAGTTACCCCCAGGGGAGCCGTACTGAAGCTTTCTTT; CDR3: CASSYPQGSRTEAFF; V: TRBV6-5; D: -; J: TRBJ1-1; size: -; length: 15
DNA: TGTGCCAGCAGCCGGGACGTAGGCTACGAGCAGTACTTC; CDR3: CASSRDVGYEQYF; V: TRBV4-2; D: -; J: TRBJ2-7; size: few; length: 13
DNA: TGCGCCAGCAGCTTGGGGGGGACCTTCTTTAATTCACCCCTCCACTTT; CDR3: CASSLGGTFFNSPLHF; V: TRBV5-1; D: -; J: TRBJ1-6; size: -; length: 16